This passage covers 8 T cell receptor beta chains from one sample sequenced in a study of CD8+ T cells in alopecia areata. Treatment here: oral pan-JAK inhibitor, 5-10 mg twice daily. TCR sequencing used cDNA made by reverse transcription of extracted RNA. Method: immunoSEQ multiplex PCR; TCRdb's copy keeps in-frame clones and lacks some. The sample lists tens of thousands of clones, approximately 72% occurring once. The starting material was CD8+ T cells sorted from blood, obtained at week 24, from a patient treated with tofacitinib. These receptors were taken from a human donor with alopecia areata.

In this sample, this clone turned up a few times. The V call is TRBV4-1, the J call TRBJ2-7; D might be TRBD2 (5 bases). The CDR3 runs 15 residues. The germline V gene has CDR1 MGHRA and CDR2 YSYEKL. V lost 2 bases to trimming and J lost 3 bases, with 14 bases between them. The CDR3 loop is CASSQSPGGLYEQYF. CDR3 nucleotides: TGCGCCAGCAGCCAATCACCAGGAGGACTCTACGAGCAGTACTTC.

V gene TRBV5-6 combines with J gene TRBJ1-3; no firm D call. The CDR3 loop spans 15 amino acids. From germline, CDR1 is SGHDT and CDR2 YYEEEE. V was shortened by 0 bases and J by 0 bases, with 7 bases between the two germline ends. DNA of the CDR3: TGTGCCAGCAGCTTGGACACTCTCTCTGGAAACACCATATATTTT. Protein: CASSLDTLSGNTIYF.

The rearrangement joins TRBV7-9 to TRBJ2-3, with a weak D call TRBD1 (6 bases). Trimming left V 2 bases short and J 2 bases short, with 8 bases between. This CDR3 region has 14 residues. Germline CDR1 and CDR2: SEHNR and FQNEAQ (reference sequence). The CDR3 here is CASSLRGTTDTQYF. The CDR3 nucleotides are TGTGCCAGCAGCTTAAGGGGGACCACAGATACGCAGTATTTT. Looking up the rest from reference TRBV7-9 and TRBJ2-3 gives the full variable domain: DTGVSQNPRHKITKRGQNVTFRCDPISEHNRLYWYRQTLGQGPEFLTYFQNEAQLEKSRLLSDRFSAERPKGSFSTLEIQRTEQGDSAMYLCASSLRGTTDTQYFGPGTRLTVL.

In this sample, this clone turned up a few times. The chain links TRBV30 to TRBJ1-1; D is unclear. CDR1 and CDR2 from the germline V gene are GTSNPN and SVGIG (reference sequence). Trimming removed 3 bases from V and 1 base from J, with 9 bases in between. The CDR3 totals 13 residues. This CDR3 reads CAWRKHENTEAFF. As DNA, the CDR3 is TGTGCCTGGAGGAAACACGAGAACACTGAAGCTTTCTTT.

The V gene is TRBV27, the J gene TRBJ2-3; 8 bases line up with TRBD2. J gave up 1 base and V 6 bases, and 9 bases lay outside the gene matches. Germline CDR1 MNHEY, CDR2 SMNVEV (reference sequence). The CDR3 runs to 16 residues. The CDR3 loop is CASSQIREGGTDTQYF. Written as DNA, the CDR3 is TGTGCCAGCAGCCAAATCCGGGAGGGGGGCACAGATACGCAGTATTTT.

This chain's CDR3 is CASSRKSGGNTGELFF. CDR3 DNA sequence: TGCGCCAGCAGCCGCAAAAGCGGGGGGAACACCGGGGAGCTGTTTTTT. This chain uses TRBV4-1 with TRBJ2-2; 8 bases fit TRBD2. The CDR3 totals 16 residues. Germline V gene sequence: CDR1 MGHRA, CDR2 YSYEKL. J was trimmed by 1 base and V by 4 bases; bases with no gene match: 5.

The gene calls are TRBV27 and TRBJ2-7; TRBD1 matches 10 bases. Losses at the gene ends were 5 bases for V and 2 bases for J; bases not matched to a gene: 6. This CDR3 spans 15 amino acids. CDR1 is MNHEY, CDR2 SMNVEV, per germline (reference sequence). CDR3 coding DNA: TGTGCCAGCAGTGTCGCCGGGACAGGGGCCTACGAGCAGTACTTC. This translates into CASSVAGTGAYEQYF.

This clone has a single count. CDR3 DNA sequence: TGTGCCAGCTCACCACGAGGGACAGGGTTTGAGACCCAGTACTTC. This codes for CASSPRGTGFETQYF. V usage is TRBV18 and J usage is TRBJ2-5; 9 bases are a match to TRBD1. Germline lookup yields CDR1 KGHSH and CDR2 LQKENI. V shed 1 base, J shed 5 bases, and the junction held 5 bases outside the gene matches. The CDR3 consists of 15 residues.